The T cell receptor (beta chain) under discussion was sequenced for a study of T-cell reconstitution after alpha-beta-depleted transplantation in children. It was with unique molecular identifiers that the TCRbeta library was prepared. TCRdb re-derived calls from the PCR reads in MiXCR, one entry per CDR3 protein. The data contain about 540,000 distinct CDR3 sequences, around 17% of them singletons. Germline V gene sequence: CDR1 DFQATT, CDR2 SNEGSKA (reference sequence). Trimming cost V 6 bases and J 3 bases; bases outside gene matches: 8. The CDR3 contains 15 residues. This sequence was found in a human donor who donated a stem cell graft to a child with acute lymphoblastic leukemia. The V and J genes are TRBV20-1 and TRBJ2-1, with 10 bases lining up with TRBD2. The sequencing used PBMCs from the stem cell graft donor, collected from the stem cell graft. The CDR3 spells CSATTGTSDYNEQFF. The CDR3 DNA sequence: TGCAGTGCAACTACCGGGACTAGCGACTACAATGAGCAGTTCTTC.